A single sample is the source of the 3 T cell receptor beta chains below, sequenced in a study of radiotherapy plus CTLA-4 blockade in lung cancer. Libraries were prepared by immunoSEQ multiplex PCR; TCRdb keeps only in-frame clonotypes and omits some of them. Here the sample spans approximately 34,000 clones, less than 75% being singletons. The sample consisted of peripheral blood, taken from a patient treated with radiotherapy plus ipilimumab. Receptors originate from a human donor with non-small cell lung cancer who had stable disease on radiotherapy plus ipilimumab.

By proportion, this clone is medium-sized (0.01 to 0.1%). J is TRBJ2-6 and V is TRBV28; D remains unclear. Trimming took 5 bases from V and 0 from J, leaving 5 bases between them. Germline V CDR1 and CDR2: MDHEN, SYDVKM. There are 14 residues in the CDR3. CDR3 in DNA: TGTGCCAGCAGTACAAACTCTGGGGCCAACGTCCTGACTTTC. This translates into CASSTNSGANVLTF.

The CDR3 sequence: CASSQDYGGLDGYTF. The CDR3 nucleotides read TGCGCCAGCAGCCAAGATTATGGAGGGTTGGATGGCTACACCTTC. The rearrangement links TRBV4-3 to TRBJ1-2; D remains ambiguous. CDR1 is LGHNA and CDR2 is YSLEER in the germline V gene. The length of the CDR3 is 15 residues. The V gene lost 0 bases and the J gene lost 6 bases, with 14 bases spanning the gap.

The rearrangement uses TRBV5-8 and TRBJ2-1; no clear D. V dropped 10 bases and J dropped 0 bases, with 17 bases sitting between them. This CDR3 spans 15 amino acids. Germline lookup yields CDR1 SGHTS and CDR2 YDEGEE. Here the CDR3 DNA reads TGTGCCTCCGGTTTCGGCGCGAGCTCCTACAATGAGCAGTTCTTC. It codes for CASGFGASSYNEQFF.